This T cell receptor (beta chain) was sequenced in a study of cytomegalovirus exposure and HLA in healthy donors. The study, taken as a whole, reports: Available immune exposure information was restricted to CMV serostatus only. In a later analysis, common viral pathogens appeared linked to several of the most significant clusters.

The CDR3 spans 16 residues. Trimming left V 0 bases short and J 3 bases short, with 15 bases between. Per the germline V gene, CDR1 is MNHEY and CDR2 is SMNVEV (reference sequence). PCR amplification relied on 60 Vbeta primers (plus 13 Jbeta primers). Profiling relied on immunoSEQ multiplex PCR, and the TCRdb table lists in-frame clones only, not all of them. The sample holds fewer than 200,000 clones, approximately 78% seen once. Of note for this clone: Its antigen remains unidentified.

The chain employs TRBV27 and TRBJ2-7; possible D gene TRBD1, 5 bases. The specimen was PBMCs. The sequence was obtained from a woman aged 25 to 39 in good health and CMV-seropositive. CDR3 nucleotide sequence: TGTGCCAGCAGTTTATCGTTAGGGTGGGGCCTCTACGAGCAGTACTTC. This codes for CASSLSLGWGLYEQYF.